This T cell receptor (beta chain) originates from a study of shared clonotypes between healthy human individuals. Notes on this clone: The target antigen is unknown.

J gave up 7 bases and V 4 bases, and 8 bases lay outside the gene matches. Germline V gene sequence: CDR1 SGHRS, CDR2 YFSETQ. The CDR3 totals 14 residues. Both subsets, CD45RA+ naive and CD45RA-negative memory, were split from the CD4+ cells. Study observations and caveats: Generation probabilities were higher for clonotypes shared across all four sorted-subset donors than for unshared ones.

Method: immunoSEQ multiplex PCR; TCRdb's copy keeps in-frame clones and lacks some. The sample carries some 1 million clones, about 75% recorded once. The receptor was derived from a man aged 18 to 35 in good health. The sequenced sample was memory CD4+ T cells sorted from blood. Subset given: CD45RA-negative fraction. This chain joins TRBV5-1 and TRBJ1-2; 9 bases match TRBD1. The CDR3 nucleotides read TGCGCCAGCAGCCTCGGACAGGGGAAAGGTGGCTACACCTTC. Its translation is CASSLGQGKGGYTF.